Below, 30 T cell receptor beta chains from the same sample are listed, as sequenced in a study of blood T cell repertoires in COVID-19. Only in-frame clones appear in the TCRdb table, and some are missing; sequencing was by immunoSEQ multiplex PCR. This sample has around 140,000 clones; approximately 82% occur once, and the top ten carry roughly 10%. Sequenced input: peripheral blood. These receptors all stem from a man in his sixties with active or convalescent COVID-19.

The chain employs TRBV13 and TRBJ2-7; D call uncertain. Trimming left V 5 bases short and J 2 bases short, with 10 bases between. The CDR3 is made up of 13 amino acids. Germline CDR1 PRHDT, CDR2 FYEKMQ (reference sequence). In DNA, the CDR3 is TGTGCCAGCAGCGCCCAGAACGCCTACGAGCAGTACTTC. Translation: CASSAQNAYEQYF.

The J gene is TRBJ2-3, the V gene TRBV23-1; TRBD2 aligns across 9 bases. TRBV23-1 qualifies as an ORF whose function is uncertain. This CDR3 comprises 15 residues. The ends lost 7 bases at V and 6 bases at J; junction bases unmatched: 11. The chain's CDR3 is CASITRGGRDDTQYF. The CDR3 region has the DNA TGCGCCAGCATCACTAGGGGCGGGAGGGATGATACGCAGTATTTT.

The chain recombines TRBV7-2 with TRBJ2-3, with 11 bases aligning to TRBD2. There are 15 residues in the CDR3. CDR1 and CDR2 from the germline V gene are SGHTA and FQGNSA. The ends lost 4 bases at V and 10 bases at J; junction bases unmatched: 10. The CDR3 loop is CASSSTSGGPGAQYF. CDR3 in DNA: TGTGCCAGCAGCTCCACTAGCGGGGGCCCTGGCGCGCAGTATTTT. The full variable domain, completed using reference TRBV7-2 and TRBJ2-3, is GAGVSQSPSNKVTEKGKDVELRCDPISGHTALYWYRQSLGQGLEFLIYFQGNSAPDKSGLPSDRFSAERTGGSVSTLTIQRTQQEDSAVYLCASSSTSGGPGAQYFGPGTRLTVL.

The CDR3 DNA reads TGTGCCAGCACCCCGGGACAGGGGTTCTCCACTGAAGCTTTCTTT. Its translation: CASTPGQGFSTEAFF. The chain combines TRBV5-4 with TRBJ1-1, with 10 bases fitting TRBD1. This CDR3 is built from 15 residues. From germline, CDR1 is SGHNT and CDR2 YYREEE (reference sequence). J was trimmed by 4 bases and V by 6 bases; bases with no gene match: 9.

The genes are TRBV5-1 and TRBJ1-2, with D perhaps matching TRBD1 (6 bases). V was trimmed by 4 bases and J by 4 bases, leaving 17 bases between them. Germline V gives CDR1 SGHRS, CDR2 YFSETQ. The CDR3 runs to 15 residues. CDR3 sequence reads: CASSIQGGESYGYTF. The DNA for the CDR3 is TGCGCCAGCAGCATACAGGGAGGGGAAAGCTATGGCTACACCTTC.

This chain joins TRBV27 and TRBJ1-2; D is unresolved. Germline values: CDR1 MNHEY, CDR2 SMNVEV (reference sequence). The CDR3 contains 14 residues. V lost 5 bases to trimming and J lost 4 bases, with 14 bases between them. The CDR3 region has the DNA TGTGCCAGCAGTACACACCGGGAACTCTATGGCTACACCTTC. It codes for CASSTHRELYGYTF.

The CDR3 sequence is CATSDPGPLRDTDTQYF. Written as DNA, the CDR3 is TGTGCCACCAGTGATCCTGGGCCTCTCAGGGACACAGATACGCAGTATTTT. The chain carries TRBV24-1 and TRBJ2-3; D possibly corresponds to TRBD1 (5 bases). This CDR3 region has 17 residues. Germline assignment: CDR1 KGHDR and CDR2 SFDVKD. V was shortened by 3 bases and J by 2 bases, with 17 bases between the two germline ends.

The V call is TRBV20-1, the J call TRBJ1-4; 8 nucleotides align to TRBD1. The germline CDR1 and CDR2 sequences are DFQATT and SNEGSKA (reference sequence). V lost 3 bases, J lost 7 bases, and 7 bases stayed unmatched. The CDR3 is 14 amino acids. The CDR3 loop reads CSASGQGGGEKLFF. The CDR3 DNA reads TGCAGTGCTAGTGGACAGGGTGGAGGTGAAAAACTGTTTTTT.

This clone occurred once. The chain links TRBV6-5 to TRBJ1-5; 9 nucleotides line up with TRBD1. CDR1 is MNHEY and CDR2 is SVGAGI in the germline V gene. The CDR3 covers 15 residues. V dropped 7 bases and J dropped 6; count of bases not matched to a gene: 10. Here the CDR3 DNA reads TGTGCCAGCAAAAAGGGGGACAGGGCCGGTCAGCCCCAGCATTTT. Protein: CASKKGDRAGQPQHF.

This clone was picked up a small number of times. This rearrangement joins TRBV2 to TRBJ1-6; D not resolved. The CDR3 contains 15 residues. Between the trimmed V and J ends, which lost 3 bases and 9 bases, there was a span of 15 bases. The germline V gene encodes CDR1 SNHLY and CDR2 FYNNEI. CDR3 in amino acids: CASSEKGLGGSPLHF. For the CDR3, the DNA is TGTGCCAGCAGTGAGAAGGGTCTGGGAGGTTCACCCCTCCACTTT. Drawing the rest from reference TRBV2 and TRBJ1-6, the complete variable domain is EPEVTQTPSHQVTQMGQEVILRCVPISNHLYFYWYRQILGQKVEFLVSFYNNEISEKSEIFDDQFSVERPDGSNFTLKIRSTKLEDSAMYFCASSEKGLGGSPLHFGNGTRLTVT.

This clone appeared once. The V call is TRBV6-5, the J call TRBJ1-2, with D maybe TRBD1 (6 bases). The CDR3 sequence is 13 residues long. V shed 6 bases and J shed 4 bases, with 12 bases lying between them. From germline, CDR1 is MNHEY and CDR2 SVGAGI. This CDR3 is CASRVQGRYGYTF. CDR3 sequence (DNA): TGTGCCAGCAGGGTACAGGGCCGCTATGGCTACACCTTC.

The CDR3 nucleotides read TGCAGCGTTGAAGATCAACAGAACACTGAAGCTTTCTTT. Translating gives CSVEDQQNTEAFF. V is TRBV29-1 and J is TRBJ1-1, with D uncertain. From germline, CDR1 is SQVTM and CDR2 ANQGSEA. Trimming took 0 bases from V and 1 from J, leaving 6 bases between them. The CDR3 is made up of 13 amino acids.

The CDR3 DNA reads as TGTGCCAGCAGCTTAGTCGGGGGCAATGAGCAGTTCTTC. Its protein is CASSLVGGNEQFF. The chain couples TRBV11-3 to TRBJ2-1; D may be TRBD2 (6 bases). Per germline, CDR1 SGHNT and CDR2 YENEEA. V lost 1 base and J 6 bases, leaving 7 bases between the germline ends. This CDR3 contains 13 residues.

The CDR3 DNA reads TGTGCCAGCAGTTACTCTTCCAGGCCGTCTGGGCGCGAGCAGTACTTC. It codes for CASSYSSRPSGREQYF. The V and J genes are TRBV6-5 and TRBJ2-7, with unresolved D. Germline V CDR1 and CDR2: MNHEY, SVGAGI. CDR3 length: 16 residues. The V gene lost 0 bases and the J gene lost 6 bases, with 18 bases spanning the gap.

The chain combines TRBV30 with TRBJ1-2; 10 bases are shared with TRBD1. V shed 0 bases, J shed 8 bases, and the junction held 9 bases outside the gene matches. Per the germline V gene, CDR1 is GTSNPN and CDR2 is SVGIG (reference sequence). The CDR3 covers 15 residues. The CDR3, as DNA: TGTGCCTGGAGTGTACGACAGGGGGCTTTGACGGGCTACACCTTC. Residues: CAWSVRQGALTGYTF.

The chain joins TRBV14 to TRBJ1-1; 8 nucleotides match TRBD1. With 2 bases clipped from V and 1 base from J, the junction kept 12 bases outside the gene matches. The CDR3 loop spans 18 amino acids. Germline lookup yields CDR1 SGHDN and CDR2 FVKESK. The CDR3 reads CASSQSQGALIRNTEAFF. The CDR3 bases are TGTGCCAGCAGCCAATCTCAGGGGGCCCTCATAAGGAACACTGAAGCTTTCTTT.

The CDR3 loop reads CASSSGSAGNTIYF. In DNA, the CDR3 is TGTGCCAGTAGTTCAGGGTCGGCAGGAAACACCATATATTTT. The chain recombines TRBV19 with TRBJ1-3; D is perhaps TRBD1 (5 bases). Trimming removed 5 bases at V and 4 bases at J, with 12 bases between. This CDR3 has 14 amino acids. Germline V gene sequence: CDR1 LNHDA, CDR2 SQIVND (reference sequence). The entire variable domain, with the rest obtained from reference TRBV19 and TRBJ1-3, is as follows: DGGITQSPKYLFRKEGQNVTLSCEQNLNHDAMYWYRQDPGQGLRLIYYSQIVNDFQKGDIAEGYSVSREKKESFPLTVTSAQKNPTAFYLCASSSGSAGNTIYFGEGSWLTVV.

This chain uses TRBV13 with TRBJ2-2; the D gene is possibly TRBD1 (6 bases). Germline V gene sequence: CDR1 PRHDT, CDR2 FYEKMQ (reference sequence). The CDR3 runs to 14 residues. V was shortened by 2 bases and J by 3 bases, with 7 bases between the two germline ends. In nucleotides, the CDR3 is TGTGCCAGCAGCTTAAGGGGGTACACCGGGGAGCTGTTTTTT. Protein sequence: CASSLRGYTGELFF.

J is TRBJ2-2 and V is TRBV4-3; the D gene is possibly TRBD2 (5 bases). V dropped 1 base and J dropped 4 bases, with 13 bases sitting between them. Germline lookup yields CDR1 LGHNA and CDR2 YSLEER. The CDR3 has 16 amino acids. CDR3 region: CASSQVVGGGTGELFF. The DNA of the CDR3 is TGCGCCAGCAGCCAAGTGGTAGGAGGTGGCACCGGGGAGCTGTTTTTT.

V usage is TRBV4-3 and J usage is TRBJ2-1, with D uncertain. This CDR3 spans 17 amino acids. The V and J ends lost 0 bases and 1 base respectively, with 13 bases between them. Germline V CDR1 and CDR2: LGHNA, YSLEER. The CDR3 bases are TGCGCCAGCAGCCAAGAAAGGCTGACTGGATCCTACAATGAGCAGTTCTTC. Residues: CASSQERLTGSYNEQFF.

This clone has a single count. V is TRBV28 and J is TRBJ1-5, with D perhaps TRBD1 (5 bases). The CDR3 totals 15 residues. Trimming cost V 2 bases and J 1 base, with 9 bases left between them. Germline V gene lookup returns CDR1 MDHEN and CDR2 SYDVKM. For the CDR3, the DNA is TGTGCCAGCAGTTTAATAGGGGAAAGCAATCAGCCCCAGCATTTT. This translates into CASSLIGESNQPQHF.

This clone turned up a few times. This chain uses TRBV3-1 (or the pseudogene TRBV3-2) with TRBJ1-2; D remains ambiguous. V lost 0 bases and J lost 6, with 11 bases in between. This CDR3 is 14 amino acids long. Per germline, CDR1 LGHDT and CDR2 YNNKEL (reference sequence). This CDR3 reads CASSQEGPNNGYTF. In nucleotides, the CDR3 is TGTGCCAGCAGCCAAGAGGGCCCGAATAATGGCTACACCTTC.

The V call is TRBV19, the J call TRBJ2-3; 10 nucleotides line up with TRBD2. Germline CDR1 LNHDA, CDR2 SQIVND (reference sequence). The CDR3 runs 16 residues. The V segment lost 6 bases and the J segment 0 bases; nucleotides outside the gene matches: 6. Here the CDR3 DNA reads TGTGCCAGTAGCAACAGACTAGCGGGCAGCACAGATACGCAGTATTTT. Amino acid sequence: CASSNRLAGSTDTQYF.

The CDR3 DNA follows: TGCAGTTCCACCTCAGCGACTGAGCAGTACTTC. Translation: CSSTSATEQYF. The gene calls are TRBV20-1 and TRBJ2-7; D uncertain. V was pared by 8 bases and J by 7 bases, with 15 bases between. Germline V gives CDR1 DFQATT, CDR2 SNEGSKA (reference sequence). CDR3 length: 11 residues.

This clone was seen a handful of times. V is TRBV19 and J is TRBJ2-2; TRBD1 agrees at 8 bases. The germline CDR1 and CDR2 sequences are LNHDA and SQIVND (reference sequence). The CDR3 spans 14 residues. The junction had 6 bases not matched to a gene; V was cut back by 6 bases and J by 6 bases. Here the CDR3 DNA reads TGTGCCAGTAGATTTGTGGACAGGGCCGGGGAGCTGTTTTTT. Its translation is CASRFVDRAGELFF.

This clone was observed a handful of times. The DNA for the CDR3 is TGCAGTGCTAGAGTGAACCAGATTCAGTACTTC. Its translation is CSARVNQIQYF. This chain links TRBV20-1 with TRBJ2-4; D remains ambiguous. V was shortened by 1 base and J by 10 bases, with 8 bases between the two germline ends. CDR3 length equals 11 residues. CDR1 and CDR2 from the germline V gene are DFQATT and SNEGSKA (reference sequence).

This clone was picked up a small number of times. The CDR3 DNA reads TGTGCCAGCAGCTTTCAGGGGTCCGGGGAGCTGTTTTTT. This translates into CASSFQGSGELFF. J is TRBJ2-2 and V is TRBV2; maybe TRBD1 (6 bases). This CDR3 has 13 residues. CDR1 and CDR2 (germline): SNHLY, FYNNEI. The V end lost 6 bases, the J end lost 6 bases, and 11 bases lay between the germline ends.

This clone was seen once. This chain joins TRBV13 and TRBJ1-2; TRBD1 is a possible D gene (5 bases). V gave up 5 bases and J gave up 2 bases, with 15 bases separating them. CDR1 and CDR2 from the germline V gene are PRHDT and FYEKMQ (reference sequence). The CDR3 has 15 amino acids. DNA for the CDR3: TGTGCCAGCAGCAATCCCCTCAGGGTCAACTATGGCTACACCTTC. Its translation: CASSNPLRVNYGYTF. The variable domain in full, completed from reference TRBV13 and TRBJ1-2, reads AAGVIQSPRHLIKEKRETATLKCYPIPRHDTVYWYQQGPGQDPQFLISFYEKMQSDKGSIPDRFSAQQFSDYHSELNMSSLELGDSALYFCASSNPLRVNYGYTFGSGTRLTVV.

DNA of the CDR3: TGCGCCAGCAGCTACATCGGACAGGACGGCACAGATACGCAGTATTTT. It yields the protein CASSYIGQDGTDTQYF. V and J are TRBV5-1 and TRBJ2-3; 7 bases align to TRBD1. V was pared by 3 bases and J by 1 base, with 8 bases of the junction left unmatched. Germline V gene data show CDR1 as SGHRS and CDR2 as YFSETQ. The CDR3 runs to 16 residues.

The rearrangement links TRBV25-1 to TRBJ1-1, with a tentative D call TRBD1 (5 bases). CDR1 MGHDK and CDR2 SYGVNS come from the germline V gene. This CDR3 has 16 residues. With 0 bases removed from V and 0 bases from J, the gap between germline ends came to 11 bases. In DNA form, the CDR3 reads TGTGCCAGCAGTGAATATAAAGGGGCAGTGAACACTGAAGCTTTCTTT. Encoded protein: CASSEYKGAVNTEAFF.